One and the same sample provided the 20 T cell receptor beta chains below, sequenced in a study of blood T cell repertoires in COVID-19. Here immunoSEQ multiplex PCR was the method, and the copy in TCRdb shows in-frame clones only, minus some. The sample holds 99,000 or so clones, roughly nine tenths seen once. Sequences were obtained from peripheral blood. The receptors were sampled from a human donor in a cohort sampled during active COVID-19.

Worth noting for this clone: Other DNA sequences of this sample code for an identical CDR3. The chain carries TRBV19 and TRBJ1-2; 9 bases fit TRBD1. The CDR3 runs to 13 residues. Germline V lookup: CDR1 LNHDA, CDR2 SQIVND (reference sequence). The V and J ends lost 3 bases and 5 bases, in that order; junction bases with no gene match: 1. The DNA of the CDR3 is TGTGCCAGTAGTATTGGGACAGGGTATGGCTACACCTTC. It specifies CASSIGTGYGYTF.

The chain recombines TRBV2 with TRBJ1-4; D is possibly TRBD1 (6 bases). Germline values: CDR1 SNHLY, CDR2 FYNNEI. The CDR3 runs 13 residues. Between the trimmed V and J ends, which lost 6 bases and 4 bases, there was a span of 9 bases. As DNA, the CDR3 is TGTGCCAGCAGACAGGGTGTTAATGAAAAACTGTTTTTT. Protein sequence: CASRQGVNEKLFF.

The V and J genes are TRBV28 and TRBJ2-1; TRBD2 matches 10 bases. The CDR3 is made up of 15 amino acids. Germline assignment: CDR1 MDHEN and CDR2 SYDVKM. The ends lost 9 bases at V and 4 bases at J; junction bases unmatched: 9. The DNA for the CDR3 is TGTGCCAGTAGGACCGGGACTAGCGAGTACAATGAGCAGTTCTTC. It specifies CASRTGTSEYNEQFF.

This chain uses TRBV10-3 with TRBJ2-7, with 9 positions matching TRBD1. Germline loops: CDR1 ENHRY, CDR2 SYGVKD. CDR3 length: 15 residues. With V trimmed by 0 bases and J by 3 bases, 3 bases remained unmatched. The CDR3 is CAISESGTGLYEQYF. CDR3 DNA sequence: TGTGCCATCAGTGAGTCGGGGACAGGGCTCTACGAGCAGTACTTC.

V is TRBV3-1 (or the pseudogene TRBV3-2) and J is TRBJ1-1, with 7 bases fitting TRBD1. Germline lookup yields CDR1 LGHDT and CDR2 YNNKEL (reference sequence). The ends lost 3 bases at V and 1 base at J; junction bases unmatched: 2. CDR3 length equals 14 residues. The CDR3, as DNA: TGTGCCAGCAGCCAGCGGGACAGGAACACTGAAGCTTTCTTT. Residues: CASSQRDRNTEAFF.

The chain recombines TRBV5-1 with TRBJ1-1; D is possibly TRBD1 (5 bases). The CDR3 is 15 residues long. Per germline, CDR1 SGHRS and CDR2 YFSETQ. V lost 1 base, J lost 10 bases, and 20 bases lay in between. CDR3 in DNA: TGCGCCAGCAGCTTGAGTCCCTCGGCCCAAAGGGGAGCTTTCTTT. This encodes CASSLSPSAQRGAFF.

The rearrangement joins TRBV2 to TRBJ1-5, with D unresolved. There are 14 residues in the CDR3. The germline V and J ends were trimmed by 4 bases and 0 bases, with 7 bases remaining between them. Germline CDR1 SNHLY, CDR2 FYNNEI. The CDR3 loop is CASSGYYSNQPQHF. CDR3 sequence (DNA): TGTGCCAGCAGTGGCTATTATAGCAATCAGCCCCAGCATTTT.

This chain uses TRBV7-9 with TRBJ2-5; 10 bases map to TRBD1. Germline V gives CDR1 SEHNR, CDR2 FQNEAQ (reference sequence). V shed 10 bases and J 3 bases; nucleotides not matched to a gene: 8. The CDR3 contains 14 residues. For the CDR3, the DNA is TGTGCCACCGGGGGACAGGGGCTCAAAGAGACCCAGTACTTC. Translating it yields CATGGQGLKETQYF.

The CDR3 sequence: CASSPGLMNTEAFF. The CDR3 DNA follows: TGCGCCAGCAGCCCTGGGCTTATGAACACTGAAGCTTTCTTT. J is TRBJ1-1 and V is TRBV5-1; D is unclear. Germline V gives CDR1 SGHRS, CDR2 YFSETQ. This CDR3 is 14 amino acids long. The V and J ends lost 4 bases and 0 bases respectively, with 10 bases between them.

The chain is built from TRBV28 and TRBJ2-7, with 9 bases fitting TRBD1. CDR3 length equals 15 residues. CDR1 and CDR2 (germline): MDHEN, SYDVKM. The trim removed 6 bases at V and 2 bases at J, leaving 8 bases unmatched. Here the CDR3 DNA reads TGTGCCAGCAGGGACCGGGGGGACAGGGCCTACGAGCAGTACTTC. Amino acids: CASRDRGDRAYEQYF. Full variable domain (missing parts from reference TRBV28 and TRBJ2-7): DVKVTQSSRYLVKRTGEKVFLECVQDMDHENMFWYRQDPGLGLRLIYFSYDVKMKEKGDIPEGYSVSREKKERFSLILESASTNQTSMYLCASRDRGDRAYEQYFGPGTRLTVT.

V usage is TRBV6-2 or TRBV6-3 and J usage is TRBJ2-5; 7 bases agree with TRBD2. The CDR3 length is 16 residues. V lost 6 bases to trimming and J lost 5 bases; unmatched junction nucleotides: 15. Per the germline V gene, CDR1 is MNHEY and CDR2 is SVGEGT. The CDR3 nucleotides read TGTGCCAGCAGCTATAGGGAGCGGGGTTCAAGGGAGACCCAGTACTTC. This translates into CASSYRERGSRETQYF.

CDR3 sequence (DNA): TGCGCCAGCAGCACCCTTACCCGTCCGAATTACCGGGAGGAGACCCAGTACTTC. Translating it yields CASSTLTRPNYREETQYF. The V and J genes are TRBV4-1 and TRBJ2-5; maybe TRBD2 (6 bases). Germline CDR1 MGHRA, CDR2 YSYEKL. The CDR3 has 18 residues. The V end was cut by 5 bases, the J end by 5 bases, with 27 bases between.

CDR3 coding DNA: TGTGCCAGTAGTCGTGGCGGGGTTAATGAGCAGTTCTTC. This codes for CASSRGGVNEQFF. The V call is TRBV19, the J call TRBJ2-1; the D gene is possibly TRBD2 (6 bases). CDR1 and CDR2 (germline): LNHDA, SQIVND (reference sequence). The V end lost 5 bases, the J end lost 7 bases, and 12 bases lay between the germline ends. The length of the CDR3 is 13 residues.

The V and J genes are TRBV6-5 and TRBJ2-5, with 9 bases that match TRBD1. The CDR3 is made up of 12 amino acids. Germline V gene sequence: CDR1 MNHEY, CDR2 SVGAGI. Unmatched junction bases numbered 1, after V lost 5 bases and J lost 6 bases. In DNA form, the CDR3 reads TGTGCCAGCAGTACAGGGGGCAAGACCCAGTACTTC. It specifies CASSTGGKTQYF.

The V and J genes are TRBV28 and TRBJ1-2; TRBD1 is a possible D gene (6 bases). The germline V gene encodes CDR1 MDHEN and CDR2 SYDVKM. Trimming shortened V by 3 bases and J by 0 bases, and 8 bases separated the two germline ends. The CDR3 runs to 14 residues. CDR3 DNA sequence: TGTGCCAGCAGTTTGACAGGAGCTAACTATGGCTACACCTTC. Its translation is CASSLTGANYGYTF.

This clone has a single count. The chain carries TRBV12-3 or TRBV12-4 and TRBJ1-2; perhaps TRBD1 as D (6 bases). The V and J ends lost 5 bases and 6 bases respectively, with 13 bases between them. The CDR3 runs to 13 residues. CDR3 nucleotides: TGTGCCAGCAGTCCGAGGGGGGGAGATGGCTACACCTTC. This translates into CASSPRGGDGYTF.

This clone has a single count. This sequence joins TRBV24-1 and TRBJ2-3; the match to TRBD2 covers 9 bases. The CDR3 contains 16 residues. V trimming: 3 bases; J trimming: 7 bases; junction bases outside the gene matches: 10. Germline CDR1 KGHDR, CDR2 SFDVKD. CDR3 in amino acids: CATSDPVGGRVNTQYF. As DNA, the CDR3 is TGTGCCACCAGTGATCCCGTGGGCGGGAGGGTAAATACGCAGTATTTT.

The chain links TRBV7-8 to TRBJ2-2; weak D call: TRBD2 (6 bases). The CDR3 contains 16 residues. V lost 1 base and J lost 0, with 9 bases in between. From germline, CDR1 is SGHVS and CDR2 FQNEAQ. The CDR3 bases are TGTGCCAGCAGCTTAGTAGGAGGGACGAACACCGGGGAGCTGTTTTTT. Protein product: CASSLVGGTNTGELFF. The full variable domain, with the rest looked up from reference TRBV7-8 and TRBJ2-2, is GAGVSQSPRYKVAKRGQDVALRCDPISGHVSLFWYQQALGQGPEFLTYFQNEAQLDKSGLPSDRFFAERPEGSVSTLKIQRTQQEDSAVYLCASSLVGGTNTGELFFGEGSRLTVL.

V and J are TRBV6-2 or TRBV6-3 and TRBJ1-5; no definite D call. V lost 5 bases to trimming and J lost 1 base, with 12 bases between them. The CDR3 runs 15 residues. Germline-derived CDR1 and CDR2 are MNHEY and SVGEGT. The CDR3 loop is CASSNPLQSNQPQHF. For the CDR3, the DNA is TGTGCCAGCAGTAACCCCCTACAGAGCAATCAGCCCCAGCATTTT.

The chain combines TRBV9 with TRBJ2-2, with a tentative D call TRBD2 (5 bases). Trimming took 4 bases from V and 6 from J, leaving 10 bases between them. Germline assignment: CDR1 SGDLS and CDR2 YYNGEE. The CDR3 extends over 13 amino acids. In nucleotides, the CDR3 is TGTGCCAGCAGCTCTAGGGAGTCCGGGGAGCTGTTTTTT. Translated, it gives CASSSRESGELFF.